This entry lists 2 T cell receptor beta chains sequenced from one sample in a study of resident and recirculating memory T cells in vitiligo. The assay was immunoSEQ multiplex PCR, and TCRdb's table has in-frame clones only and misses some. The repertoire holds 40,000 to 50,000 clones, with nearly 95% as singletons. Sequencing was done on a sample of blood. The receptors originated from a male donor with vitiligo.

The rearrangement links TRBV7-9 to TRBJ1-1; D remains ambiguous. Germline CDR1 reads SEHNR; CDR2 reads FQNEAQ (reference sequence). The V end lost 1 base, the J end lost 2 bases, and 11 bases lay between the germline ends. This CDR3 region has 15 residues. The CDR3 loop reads CASSLGLGINTEAFF. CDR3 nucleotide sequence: TGTGCCAGCAGCTTAGGACTTGGTATAAACACTGAAGCTTTCTTT.

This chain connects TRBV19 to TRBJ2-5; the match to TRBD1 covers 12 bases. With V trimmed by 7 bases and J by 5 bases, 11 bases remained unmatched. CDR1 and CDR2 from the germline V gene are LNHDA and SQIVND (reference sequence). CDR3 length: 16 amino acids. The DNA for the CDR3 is TGTGCCAGTACCCGCGGTGGGACAGGGGGCGGCGAGACCCAGTACTTC. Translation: CASTRGGTGGGETQYF.